These 18 T cell receptor beta chains were sequenced from one sample in a study of shared clonotypes between healthy human individuals. Using immunoSEQ multiplex PCR, the repertoire was profiled, and TCRdb retains in-frame clones only, with some absent. The table has about 2 million clones, 85% to 95% seen once. CD45RO-negative CD8 cells positively selected for CCR7 made up the naive population, which excluded terminally differentiated effector memory CD45RA+ cells. Sequencing was carried out using naive CD8+ T cells sorted from blood. The receptors were sampled from a young man in good health.

The rearrangement links TRBV27 to TRBJ2-5, with 11 bases lining up with TRBD1. The CDR3 is 18 residues long. The ends lost 5 bases at V and 0 bases at J; junction bases unmatched: 11. Germline CDR1 MNHEY, CDR2 SMNVEV (reference sequence). DNA of the CDR3: TGTGCCAGCAGTCCGCTACTGGACAGGGGGCCGTACCAAGAGACCCAGTACTTC. It encodes CASSPLLDRGPYQETQYF.

This clone was found once. V gene TRBV30 combines with J gene TRBJ1-1; D gene unclear. CDR1 is GTSNPN, CDR2 SVGIG, per germline (reference sequence). The CDR3 runs to 13 residues. Trimming removed 2 bases from V and 5 bases from J, with 12 bases in between. The chain's CDR3 is CAWSPLFGTEAFF. DNA of the CDR3: TGTGCCTGGAGTCCCCTTTTCGGTACTGAAGCTTTCTTT.

This chain connects TRBV10-2 to TRBJ2-3; D remains ambiguous. With 0 bases removed from V and 2 bases from J, the gap between germline ends came to 18 bases. Germline values: CDR1 WSHSY, CDR2 SAAADI. This CDR3 comprises 18 residues. In DNA form, the CDR3 reads TGCGCCAGCAGTGAGTCGAGTATCTCACTACAATTCACAGATACGCAGTATTTT. It encodes CASSESSISLQFTDTQYF.

The rearrangement uses TRBV6-5 and TRBJ2-2; D is unclear. The ends were cut back, 9 bases at V and 7 bases at J, with 9 bases in the middle. This CDR3 is 11 amino acids long. Germline V gene sequence: CDR1 MNHEY, CDR2 SVGAGI. This CDR3 is CASMVGGELFF. CDR3 nucleotide sequence: TGTGCCAGTATGGTGGGCGGGGAGCTGTTTTTT.

The rearrangement joins TRBV27 to TRBJ1-5; 12 bases line up with TRBD1. V was clipped by 1 base and J by 2 bases; unmatched bases: 6. The CDR3 runs 18 residues. CDR1 MNHEY and CDR2 SMNVEV come from the germline V gene (reference sequence). The CDR3 loop is CASSLYGTGGIGNQPQHF. CDR3 DNA: TGTGCCAGCAGTTTATATGGGACAGGGGGCATCGGCAATCAGCCCCAGCATTTT.

Concerning this clone itself: Other DNA sequences within the sample encode an identical CDR3. J is TRBJ2-7 and V is TRBV7-6; D is tentatively TRBD1 or TRBD2 (5 bases each). Trimming took off 5 bases at V and 4 bases at J, with 9 bases between the two ends. The CDR3 length is 12 residues. In germline, CDR1 is SGHVS, CDR2 FNYEAQ. CDR3 nucleotide sequence: TGTGCCAGCAGCCCCGAGGGGTACGAGCAGTACTTC. It codes for CASSPEGYEQYF.

The V gene is TRBV11-3, the J gene TRBJ2-3; the match to TRBD1 covers 9 bases. In germline, CDR1 is SGHNT, CDR2 YENEEA. The V and J ends lost 5 bases and 1 base, in that order; junction bases with no gene match: 4. The CDR3 totals 15 residues. CDR3 bases: TGTGCCAGCAGCCCACGGACAGGGGGCACAGATACGCAGTATTTT. Its translation is CASSPRTGGTDTQYF. Full variable domain (rest looked up from reference TRBV11-3 and TRBJ2-3): EAGVVQSPRYKIIEKKQPVAFWCNPISGHNTLYWYLQNLGQGPELLIRYENEEAVDDSQLPKDRFSAERLKGVDSTLKIQPAELGDSAVYLCASSPRTGGTDTQYFGPGTRLTVL.

V usage is TRBV6-5 and J usage is TRBJ2-7; no reliable D call. From germline, CDR1 is MNHEY and CDR2 SVGAGI. Trimming took 4 bases from V and 3 from J, leaving 10 bases between them. The CDR3 is made up of 13 amino acids. In nucleotides, the CDR3 is TGTGCCAGCAGTTCTTACGTCCACTACGAGCAGTACTTC. This encodes CASSSYVHYEQYF.

V usage is TRBV7-2 and J usage is TRBJ2-7; 7 nucleotides align to TRBD1. J was trimmed by 4 bases and V by 5 bases; bases with no gene match: 8. The CDR3 sequence is 14 residues long. Germline values: CDR1 SGHTA, CDR2 FQGNSA. For the CDR3, the DNA is TGTGCCAGCAGCCCTTCCGGGACAGAGTACGAGCAGTACTTC. It yields the protein CASSPSGTEYEQYF.

This rearrangement joins TRBV29-1 to TRBJ1-4, with D possibly being TRBD1 (5 bases). The CDR3 contains 16 residues. The V and J ends lost 0 bases and 5 bases respectively, with 16 bases between them. Germline values: CDR1 SQVTM, CDR2 ANQGSEA. The CDR3 DNA reads TGCAGCGTTGAAGAACTCGGGGGGGGTCCGAATGAAAAACTGTTTTTT. This sequence encodes CSVEELGGGPNEKLFF. The full variable domain, completed using reference TRBV29-1 and TRBJ1-4, is SAVISQKPSRDICQRGTSLTIQCQVDSQVTMMFWYRQQPGQSLTLIATANQGSEATYESGFVIDKFPISRPNLTFSTLTVSNMSPEDSSIYLCSVEELGGGPNEKLFFGSGTQLSVL.

The chain links TRBV6-1 to TRBJ2-5; 10 positions match TRBD2. Germline CDR1 and CDR2: MNHNS and SASEGT. CDR3 length: 15 residues. The junction had 7 bases not matched to a gene; V was cut back by 4 bases and J by 5 bases. In nucleotides, the CDR3 is TGTGCCAGCAGTGTGCCTAGCGGGGGCCAGGAGACCCAGTACTTC. Translation gives CASSVPSGGQETQYF.

The rearrangement links TRBV10-1 to TRBJ2-7; the D is unclear. V was shortened by 3 bases and J by 3 bases, with 6 bases between the two germline ends. Per germline, CDR1 WNHNN and CDR2 SYGVQD (reference sequence). This CDR3 comprises 12 residues. CDR3 region: CASSELGYEQYF. DNA of the CDR3: TGCGCCAGCAGTGAATTGGGCTACGAGCAGTACTTC.

This chain joins TRBV30 and TRBJ1-5, with D maybe TRBD1 (5 bases). The germline V and J ends were trimmed by 4 bases and 9 bases, with 25 bases remaining between them. Germline V gene lookup returns CDR1 GTSNPN and CDR2 SVGIG (reference sequence). The CDR3 covers 16 residues. DNA of the CDR3: TGTGCCTGGACTTCGGACCCAGGGACGCGGCTCCGGCCCCAGCATTTT. Translating it yields CAWTSDPGTRLRPQHF.

V gene TRBV5-6 combines with J gene TRBJ2-4, with no clear D. Germline V gives CDR1 SGHDT, CDR2 YYEEEE. V gave up 1 base and J gave up 0 bases, with 8 bases separating them. The CDR3 is 15 residues long. The CDR3 coding sequence is TGTGCCAGCAGCTTGCCAGGAGTAGCCAAAAACATTCAGTACTTC. Translated, it gives CASSLPGVAKNIQYF.

Concerning this clone: In the same sample, other DNA sequences code for this CDR3. This chain connects TRBV9 to TRBJ1-2, with TRBD1 matching 10 bases. The CDR3 has 15 residues. J was trimmed by 4 bases and V by 0 bases; bases with no gene match: 3. Germline V CDR1 and CDR2: SGDLS, YYNGEE. In DNA form, the CDR3 reads TGTGCCAGCAGCGTAGGACAGGGGGCAGGCTATGGCTACACCTTC. It yields the protein CASSVGQGAGYGYTF.

This clone was seen just once. The same CDR3 can be traced to other DNA sequences in this sample. The gene calls are TRBV27 and TRBJ2-2, with TRBD1 matching over 8 bases. V shed 5 bases, J shed 2 bases, and the junction held 4 bases outside the gene matches. The CDR3 is 15 residues long. CDR1 is MNHEY and CDR2 is SMNVEV in the germline V gene (reference sequence). CDR3 DNA sequence: TGTGCCAGCAGTCCGGGGACAGGAAACACCGGGGAGCTGTTTTTT. Translation gives CASSPGTGNTGELFF.

The chain is built from TRBV6-5 and TRBJ2-1; no firm D call. V shed 6 bases and J shed 6 bases, with 12 bases lying between them. This CDR3 is 13 amino acids long. Germline V CDR1 and CDR2: MNHEY, SVGAGI. The CDR3 sequence is CASSDNVGNEQFF. CDR3 in DNA: TGTGCCAGCAGCGACAACGTCGGCAATGAGCAGTTCTTC.

The chain joins TRBV28 to TRBJ1-5, with D maybe TRBD1 (6 bases). The CDR3 length is 15 residues. V was clipped by 6 bases and J by 4 bases, with 16 bases between them. Germline CDR1 and CDR2: MDHEN and SYDVKM. DNA of the CDR3: TGTGCCAGCAGCTTTATAGGGGGTCCAAATCAGCCCCAGCATTTT. Its translation is CASSFIGGPNQPQHF.